The next 6 T cell receptor beta chains were all read from a single sample in a study of shared clonotypes between healthy human individuals. Positive CCR7 selection of CD45RO-negative cells yielded the naive CD8 cells, and terminally differentiated effector memory CD45RA+ cells were excluded. The assay was immunoSEQ multiplex PCR, and TCRdb's table has in-frame clones only and misses some. The sample holds 2 million to 2.5 million clones, 85% to 95% seen once. Material: naive CD8+ T cells from PBMCs. These receptors were taken from a man in his late teens or twenties in good health. Some clones in this sample may be carry-over from other donors' samples.

The chain recombines TRBV27 with TRBJ1-2; weak D call: TRBD1 (5 bases). Germline values: CDR1 MNHEY, CDR2 SMNVEV (reference sequence). Trimming removed 6 bases from V and 2 bases from J, with 16 bases in between. This CDR3 is built from 15 residues. CDR3 loop: CASSPRDSPNYGYTF. For the CDR3, the DNA is TGTGCCAGCAGCCCTAGGGACTCCCCCAACTATGGCTACACCTTC.

The chain uses TRBV7-9 and TRBJ2-3; TRBD2 aligns across 11 bases. The CDR3 runs 16 residues. In germline, CDR1 is SEHNR, CDR2 FQNEAQ (reference sequence). V shed 6 bases, J shed 4 bases, and the junction held 9 bases outside the gene matches. For the CDR3, the DNA is TGTGCCAGCAGTCCCAGACTAGCGGGAACGGCAGATACGCAGTATTTT. The encoded protein is CASSPRLAGTADTQYF.

V is TRBV9 and J is TRBJ2-7; D is ambiguous. Trimming stripped 3 bases from V and 0 bases from J, with 10 bases between. The CDR3 spans 14 residues. Germline CDR1 SGDLS, CDR2 YYNGEE. Here the CDR3 DNA reads TGTGCCAGCAGCGCTTCGAGTAGCTCCTACGAGCAGTACTTC. Its protein product is CASSASSSSYEQYF.

This chain joins TRBV6-6 and TRBJ1-4; 9 positions match TRBD1. Losses at the gene ends were 5 bases for V and 4 bases for J; bases not matched to a gene: 5. Per the germline V gene, CDR1 is MNHNY and CDR2 is SVGAGI (reference sequence). The CDR3 has 15 residues. The CDR3 loop reads CASSMGQGNNEKLFF. Written as DNA, the CDR3 is TGTGCCAGCAGTATGGGACAGGGTAATAATGAAAAACTGTTTTTT.

The chain has TRBV7-3 and TRBJ2-3; perhaps TRBD1 as D (6 bases). The V and J ends lost 3 bases and 1 base respectively, with 8 bases between them. Germline V gene lookup returns CDR1 SGHTA and CDR2 FQGTGA. The CDR3 covers 14 residues. CDR3 sequence reads: CASSFAGGTDTQYF. CDR3 sequence (DNA): TGTGCCAGCAGCTTTGCAGGGGGCACAGATACGCAGTATTTT.

V and J are TRBV27 and TRBJ2-3; no clear D. V lost 7 bases to trimming and J lost 0 bases, with 17 bases between them. The CDR3 extends over 16 amino acids. Germline CDR1 reads MNHEY; CDR2 reads SMNVEV (reference sequence). CDR3 sequence reads: CASTASGVTSTDTQYF. CDR3 nucleotide sequence: TGTGCCAGCACCGCCTCTGGGGTAACTAGCACAGATACGCAGTATTTT.